This TCR beta chain was recorded in a study of T cell changes during pregnancy in multiple sclerosis. The data were produced by immunoSEQ multiplex PCR, yet TCRdb's version contains in-frame clones alone and is incomplete. The data show over 80,000 clones, with 90% seen just once and approximately 0.8% held by the top ten. Germline-derived CDR1 and CDR2 are MNHEY and SMNVEV (reference sequence). V shed 4 bases and J shed 0 bases, with 13 bases lying between them. The CDR3 runs to 16 residues. Material: peripheral blood, obtained in the second trimester of pregnancy. This rearrangement joins TRBV27 to TRBJ2-1; the D gene is possibly TRBD2 (6 bases). The source of this sequence is a female donor in good health, enrolled as a control in a pregnancy study. The CDR3 sequence: CASSSGLRSSYNEQFF. The CDR3, as DNA: TGTGCCAGCAGTTCGGGACTGAGAAGCTCCTACAATGAGCAGTTCTTC.